The subject of this entry is one T cell receptor beta chain. Its antigen remains undetermined. Per-base qualities were not stored, and no clone one base away is much larger. This entry comes from a study of blood T cell repertoires in COVID-19 (dated by TCRdb to 2019 to 2021). With respect to the entire study: Samples from collaborators originated in the United States, Italy and Spain and spanned both the acute and convalescent phases of COVID-19. Where available, HLA class I and class II types were taken from metadata supplied by the sample provider and were not determined by assay-based typing. Samples came from the ongoing ImmuneRACE study (first 160 participants) plus 1,254 subjects from 6 global collaborators. The dataset comprised deeply sampled blood TCRbeta repertoires from subjects exposed to, actively infected with, or recovered from COVID-19. Sample metadata almost always included a de-identified subject ID, COVID-19 status, age in years and sex. The prospective study material was composed of cDNA or gDNA derived from T cells, B-cell-depleted T cells, or PBMCs. A freely available public database, intended as a resource for researchers studying the immune response to SARS-CoV-2, is where the repertoires were released. Points the paper makes about the study in general: The quantity of clinical and demographic metadata differed by source and by participant and was supplied without curation.

Collaborating institutions collected whole blood in K2EDTA tubes following their own protocols. For TCRbeta analysis, collaborator samples were shipped as frozen whole blood, as isolated PBMCs, or as DNA extracted from either sample type. TCRbeta CDR3 regions were amplified from genomic DNA using the immunoSEQ Assay, a bias-controlled multiplex PCR. As for the original processing: Within the assay, amplification of reference gene primers was used to estimate how many nucleated cells each sample contained. To quantify the absolute abundance of each unique TCRbeta CDR3 rearrangement, sequence reads were collapsed and filtered. For each sample, productive Simpson clonality was calculated as the square root of Simpson's diversity index over productive rearrangements. TCRdb obtained this table from immuneACCESS and retained in-frame rearrangements with V and J assigned. These tables miss some clones; where compared with another copy, unresolved V genes account for less than half of the shortfall, and the remainder is unexplained. V and J calls and clone size are copied from that table; D and trimming were computed from the DNA. This sample is represented by about 320,000 clones; roughly 88% of them were singletons. The top ten hold about 1.7% of the sample.

Including cysteine and phenylalanine, the CDR3 has 15 amino acids. The read is trimmed to its CDR3 DNA, 45 bases read in frame from base 1. The germline V gene (reference sequence) specifies MNHEY as CDR1 and SMNVEV as CDR2. Relative to germline, V is 4 bases shorter and J is 2 bases shorter, with 15 bases between their ends. This receptor was taken from a woman in her forties or fifties with acute or convalescent COVID-19. Sequencing used peripheral blood. The V and J segments used are TRBV27 and TRBJ2-7; possibly the D gene is TRBD2, per 6 matching bases. CDR3 region: CASSSRRAEAYEQYF. The nucleotides are TGTGCCAGCAGTTCTCGGAGGGCGGAAGCCTACGAGCAGTACTTC.